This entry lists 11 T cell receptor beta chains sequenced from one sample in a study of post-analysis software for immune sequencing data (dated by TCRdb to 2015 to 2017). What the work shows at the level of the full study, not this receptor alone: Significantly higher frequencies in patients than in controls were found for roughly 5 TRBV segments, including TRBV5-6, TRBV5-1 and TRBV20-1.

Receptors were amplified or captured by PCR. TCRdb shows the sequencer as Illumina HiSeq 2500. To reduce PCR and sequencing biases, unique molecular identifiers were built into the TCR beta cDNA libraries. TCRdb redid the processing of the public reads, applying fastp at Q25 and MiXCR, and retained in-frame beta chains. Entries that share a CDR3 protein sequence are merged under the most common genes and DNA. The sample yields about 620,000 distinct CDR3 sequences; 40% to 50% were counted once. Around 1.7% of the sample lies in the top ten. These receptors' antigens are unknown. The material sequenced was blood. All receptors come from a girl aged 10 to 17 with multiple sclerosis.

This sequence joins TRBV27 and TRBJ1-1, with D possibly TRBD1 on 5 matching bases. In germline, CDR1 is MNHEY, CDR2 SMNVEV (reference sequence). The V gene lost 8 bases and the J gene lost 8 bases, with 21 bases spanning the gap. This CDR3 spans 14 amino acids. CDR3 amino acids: CASRPPRDASEAFF. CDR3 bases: TGTGCCAGCCGTCCCCCCCGGGACGCCTCGGAAGCTTTCTTT.

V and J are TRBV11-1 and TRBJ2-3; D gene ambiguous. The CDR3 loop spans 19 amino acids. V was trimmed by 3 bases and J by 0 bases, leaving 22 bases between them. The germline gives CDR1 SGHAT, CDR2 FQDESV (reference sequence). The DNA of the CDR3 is TGTGCCAGCAGCTTGAAGAGTGACTGGGCGGTTCATAGCACAGATACGCAGTATTTT. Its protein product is CASSLKSDWAVHSTDTQYF. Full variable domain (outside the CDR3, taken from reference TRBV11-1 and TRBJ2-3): EAEVAQSPRYKITEKSQAVAFWCDPISGHATLYWYRQILGQGPELLVQFQDESVVDDSQLPKDRFSAERLKGVDSTLKIQPAELGDSAMYLCASSLKSDWAVHSTDTQYFGPGTRLTVL.

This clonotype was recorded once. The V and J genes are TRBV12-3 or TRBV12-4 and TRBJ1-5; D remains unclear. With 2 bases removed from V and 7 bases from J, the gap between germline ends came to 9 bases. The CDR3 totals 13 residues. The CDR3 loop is CASSLQPSQPQHF. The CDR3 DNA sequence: TGTGCCAGCAGTTTACAGCCGAGCCAGCCCCAGCATTTT.

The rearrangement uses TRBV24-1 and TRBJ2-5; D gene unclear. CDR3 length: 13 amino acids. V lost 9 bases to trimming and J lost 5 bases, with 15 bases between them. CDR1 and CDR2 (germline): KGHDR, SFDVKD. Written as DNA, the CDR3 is TGTGCCACCCTCGACCCTTCTCAGGAGACCCAGTACTTC. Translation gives CATLDPSQETQYF.

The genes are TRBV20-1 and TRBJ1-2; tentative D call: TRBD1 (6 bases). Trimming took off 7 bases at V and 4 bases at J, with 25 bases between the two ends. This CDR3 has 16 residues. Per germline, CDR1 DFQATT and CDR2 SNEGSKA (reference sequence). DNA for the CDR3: TGCAGTGTCGAGCCCGTGGGGGCCACGCCATCCTATGGCTACACCTTC. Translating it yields CSVEPVGATPSYGYTF.

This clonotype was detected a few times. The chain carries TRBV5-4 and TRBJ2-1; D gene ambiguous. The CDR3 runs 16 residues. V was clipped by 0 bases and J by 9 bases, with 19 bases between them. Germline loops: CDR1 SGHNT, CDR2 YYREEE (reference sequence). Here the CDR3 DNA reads TGTGCCAGCAGCTTGGGGTACGGTGGGCTACGTGGTGAGCAGTTCTTC. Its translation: CASSLGYGGLRGEQFF.

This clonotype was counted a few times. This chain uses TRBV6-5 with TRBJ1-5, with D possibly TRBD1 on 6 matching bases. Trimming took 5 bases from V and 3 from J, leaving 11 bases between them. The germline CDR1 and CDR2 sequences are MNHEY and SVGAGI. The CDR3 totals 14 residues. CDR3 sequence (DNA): TGTGCCAGCAGTCAACAGGGACCCAATCAGCCCCAGCATTTT. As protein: CASSQQGPNQPQHF.

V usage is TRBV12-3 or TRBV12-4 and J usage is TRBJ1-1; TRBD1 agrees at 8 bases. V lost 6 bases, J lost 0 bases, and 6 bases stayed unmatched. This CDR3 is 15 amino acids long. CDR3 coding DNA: TGTGCCAGCAGGAACAGACAGGGGTTGAACACTGAAGCTTTCTTT. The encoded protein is CASRNRQGLNTEAFF.

The chain's CDR3 is CASSLAETGPRDEQYF. DNA for the CDR3: TGTGCCAGCAGTTTAGCGGAGACAGGCCCTCGGGACGAGCAGTACTTC. The chain employs TRBV27 and TRBJ2-7, with D possibly matching TRBD1 (6 bases). The CDR3 runs 16 residues. Germline CDR1 and CDR2: MNHEY and SMNVEV (reference sequence). Trimming took 2 bases from V and 5 from J, leaving 19 bases between them.

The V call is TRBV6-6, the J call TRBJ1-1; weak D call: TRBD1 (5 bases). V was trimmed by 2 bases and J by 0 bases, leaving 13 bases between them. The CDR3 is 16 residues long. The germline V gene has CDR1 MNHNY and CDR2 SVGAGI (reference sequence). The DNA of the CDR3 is TGTGCCAGCAGTTACCCGTCCGGGGGTCTGAACACTGAAGCTTTCTTT. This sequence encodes CASSYPSGGLNTEAFF.

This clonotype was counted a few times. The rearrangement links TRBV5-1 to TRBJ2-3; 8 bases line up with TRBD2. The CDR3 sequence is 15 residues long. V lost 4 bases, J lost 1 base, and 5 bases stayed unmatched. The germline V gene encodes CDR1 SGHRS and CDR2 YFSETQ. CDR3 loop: CASSESSGRTDTQYF. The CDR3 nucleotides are TGCGCCAGCAGCGAGTCTAGCGGGCGCACAGATACGCAGTATTTT. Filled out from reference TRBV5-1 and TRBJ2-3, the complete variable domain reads KAGVTQTPRYLIKTRGQQVTLSCSPISGHRSVSWYQQTPGQGLQFLFEYFSETQRNKGNFPGRFSGRQFSNSRSEMNVSTLELGDSALYLCASSESSGRTDTQYFGPGTRLTVL.